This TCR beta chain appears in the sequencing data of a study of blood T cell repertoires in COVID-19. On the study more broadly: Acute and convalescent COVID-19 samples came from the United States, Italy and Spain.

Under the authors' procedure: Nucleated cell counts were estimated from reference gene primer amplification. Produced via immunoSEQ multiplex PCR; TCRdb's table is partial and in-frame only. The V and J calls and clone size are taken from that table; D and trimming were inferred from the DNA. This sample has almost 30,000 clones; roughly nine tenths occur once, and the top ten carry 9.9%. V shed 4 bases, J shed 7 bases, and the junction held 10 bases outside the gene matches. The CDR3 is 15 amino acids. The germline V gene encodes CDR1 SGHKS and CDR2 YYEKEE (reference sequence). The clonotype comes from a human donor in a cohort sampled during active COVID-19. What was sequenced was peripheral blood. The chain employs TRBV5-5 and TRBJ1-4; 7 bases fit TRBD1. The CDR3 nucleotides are TGTGCCAGCAGCCAGGACGACAGGGTTAGTGAAAAACTGTTTTTT. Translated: CASSQDDRVSEKLFF.